Listed below are T cell receptor beta chains from one sample, sequenced in a study of breast tumors, draining lymph nodes, adjacent tissues. TCRdb itself ran the multiplex PCR reads through MiXCR, one entry per CDR3 protein. The sample lists 150,000 to 200,000 distinct CDR3 sequences; around a third were seen once. The specimen was axillary lymph node tissue. The origin of the receptors is a female donor with breast cancer. Some clones in this sample may be carry-over from other donors' samples. Each CDR3 is given with its conserved first and last residue. D genes are given only for firm matches. Clone sizes are given selectively: once, few, many, or a class where the clone is expanded.

DNA	CDR3	J	size	D	V
TGTGCCAGCCAGGGGGACAGGGGATACGAGCAGTACTTC	CASQGDRGYEQYF	TRBJ2-7	few	TRBD1	TRBV27
TGTGCCAGCAGCTTAACGTCTATCGGGACAGTACCCTACGAGCAGTACTTC	CASSLTSIGTVPYEQYF	TRBJ2-7	many	TRBD1	TRBV7-2
TGTGCCAGCAGTACCGGGGCTTACGAGCAGTACTTC	CASSTGAYEQYF	TRBJ2-7	many	-	TRBV12-3/TRBV12-4
TGTGCCAGCAGCTTAGCCGGGACAGGGGGCAATGGCTACCCCTTC	CASSLAGTGGNGYPF	TRBJ1-2	-	TRBD1	TRBV7-9
TGTGCCAGTGGTAGGGGAAGCTCCTACAATGAGCAGTTCTTC	CASGRGSSYNEQFF	TRBJ2-1	-	-	TRBV2
TGCAGTGCTAGACGGGGGAGCTCCTACAATGAGCAGTTCTTC	CSARRGSSYNEQFF	TRBJ2-1	many	-	TRBV20-1
TGTGCCAGCGGCGCCGGGACAGGGAAAGGCGATGAGCAGTTCTTC	CASGAGTGKGDEQFF	TRBJ2-1	-	TRBD1	TRBV4-2
TGTGCCAGCAGCTTAGGTCGACCGGGAGGGGTTGAAAAACTGTTTTTT	CASSLGRPGGVEKLFF	TRBJ1-4	once	-	TRBV7-9
TGTGCCAGCAGTCGGCCGGGAGGGCTCTCTGGGGCCAACGTCCTGACTTTC	CASSRPGGLSGANVLTF	TRBJ2-6	once	TRBD2	TRBV6-6
TGTGCCTGGGGGGGGTACAATGAGCAGTTCTTC	CAWGGYNEQFF	TRBJ2-1	many	-	TRBV30
TGTGCCAGCCAGGGACAGGGAGAACCCGGGGAGCTGTTTTTT	CASQGQGEPGELFF	TRBJ2-2	many	TRBD1	TRBV19
TGTGCCAGCTCTCTAGGAGTTGGGCAGGGGGATTCACCCCTCCACTTT	CASSLGVGQGDSPLHF	TRBJ1-6	medium-sized	TRBD1	TRBV18
TGTGCCAGCAGCTTAGTCGGGAGCTCCTACAATGAGCAGTTCTTC	CASSLVGSSYNEQFF	TRBJ2-1	many	-	TRBV7-2
TGTGCCAGCAGTGTACGTTGGGATGCCCCTCGCGGCTTTGGCTACACCTTC	CASSVRWDAPRGFGYTF	TRBJ1-2	-	-	TRBV6-6
TGTGCCACCAGTGATTTGATCGGAACCGGGGAGCTGTTTTTT	CATSDLIGTGELFF	TRBJ2-2	many	-	TRBV24-1
TGTGCCAGCAAAACAGGGGTAGAAGGAAACACCATATATTTT	CASKTGVEGNTIYF	TRBJ1-3	many	TRBD1	TRBV19
TGTGCCACCATGCCCGGAGCGGGAGGGGAAAACACCATATATTTT	CATMPGAGGENTIYF	TRBJ1-3	-	-	TRBV24-1
TGCGCCAGCAGCCAAGTAGGGTTT	CASSQVGF	TRBJ1-6	-	-	TRBV4-1
TGTGCCAGCAGCTCACCGACAGGAGACAATGAGCAGTTCTTC	CASSSPTGDNEQFF	TRBJ2-1	-	-	TRBV3-1
TGTGCCATCAGTGTGGACAATAGCAATCAGCCCTGTGCGCGAGCTGGCACAGATACGCAGTATTTT	CAISVDNSNQPCARAGTDTQYF	TRBJ2-3	-	-	TRBV10-3
TGTGCCAGCAGTTTAGGTTTCGGCTACGAGCAGTACTTC	CASSLGFGYEQYF	TRBJ2-7	many	-	TRBV12-3/TRBV12-4
TGTGCCAGCAGTTTATTTTACGAGCAGTACTTC	CASSLFYEQYF	TRBJ2-7	many	-	TRBV12-3/TRBV12-4
TGTGCCAGCAGCCAAGGGGGGTCCCGAGAGACCCAGTACTTC	CASSQGGSRETQYF	TRBJ2-5	many	-	TRBV7-3
TGTGCCAGCAGCTTTCTCACAGATACGCAGTATTTT	CASSFLTDTQYF	TRBJ2-3	many	-	TRBV5-8
TGTGCCAGCAGTCAGAACGGGGGAAATGAAAAACTGTTTTTT	CASSQNGGNEKLFF	TRBJ1-4	many	-	TRBV7-2
TGCAGTGCTAGACCCCCGGGACAGTTATGGGAGCAGTTCTTC	CSARPPGQLWEQFF	TRBJ2-1	many	TRBD1	TRBV20-1
TGCAGTGCTAGAGAAACTTTAGGAGGCTACACCTTC	CSARETLGGYTF	TRBJ1-2	many	-	TRBV20-1
TGTGCCATCAGGGAAGGACAGGGGGGATATAGCAATCAGCCCCAGCATTTT	CAIREGQGGYSNQPQHF	TRBJ1-5	many	TRBD1	TRBV10-3
TGCGCCAGCAGTTCCAGGACAGGAGGGACATCTAATTCACCCCTCCACTTT	CASSSRTGGTSNSPLHF	TRBJ1-6	-	TRBD1	TRBV10-2
TGTGCCACGCTCTCCGACAGGCCAAGGAACACCATATATTTT	CATLSDRPRNTIYF	TRBJ1-3	many	-	TRBV6-5
TGTGCCAGCATCCTAGAAGGGGCGGGGGAGACCCAGTACTTC	CASILEGAGETQYF	TRBJ2-5	-	-	TRBV2
TGTGCCAGCAGCTTAGCGCGAAGGGAGGCAAAACTGTTTTTT	CASSLARREAKLFF	TRBJ1-4	-	-	TRBV7-8
TGCGCCAGCAGCCACTACCTGGGGGACTATGGCTACACCTTC	CASSHYLGDYGYTF	TRBJ1-2	many	-	TRBV5-1
TGTGCCAGCAGTGAATATCGGGGGGGCCCTCGTAGCTCCTATAATTTACCCCTCCACTTT	CASSEYRGGPRSSYNLPLHF	TRBJ1-6	few	-	TRBV6-6
TGTGCCAGCAGCCATGAGGGGACTAGCGGGACAAGCTCCTACAATGAGCAGTTCTTC	CASSHEGTSGTSSYNEQFF	TRBJ2-1	once	TRBD2	TRBV7-9
TGTGCCACCAGTGATAGGGGCGCTTCTAGCACAGATACGCAGTATTTT	CATSDRGASSTDTQYF	TRBJ2-3	many	-	TRBV24-1
TGTGCCACCAGTGATTCCAGGGTGCCCATGAAAGAGACCCAGTACTTC	CATSDSRVPMKETQYF	TRBJ2-5	many	-	TRBV24-1
TGCGCCAGCAGCCAAGTGGCGGGGGGTACGCAGTATTTT	CASSQVAGGTQYF	TRBJ2-3	-	TRBD2	TRBV4-1